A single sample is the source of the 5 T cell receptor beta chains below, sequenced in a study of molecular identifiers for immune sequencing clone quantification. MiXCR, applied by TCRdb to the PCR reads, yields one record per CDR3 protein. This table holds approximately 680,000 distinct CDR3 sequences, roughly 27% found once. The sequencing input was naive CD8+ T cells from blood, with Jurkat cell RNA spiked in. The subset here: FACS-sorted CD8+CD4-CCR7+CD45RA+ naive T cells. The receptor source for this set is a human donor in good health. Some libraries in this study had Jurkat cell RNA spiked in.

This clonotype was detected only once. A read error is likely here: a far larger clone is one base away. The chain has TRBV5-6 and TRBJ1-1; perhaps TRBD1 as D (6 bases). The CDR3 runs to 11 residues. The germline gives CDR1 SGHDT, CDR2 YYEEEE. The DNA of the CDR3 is TGTGCCAACAGCTTGGGACAAGAAGCTTTCTTT. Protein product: CANSLGQEAFF. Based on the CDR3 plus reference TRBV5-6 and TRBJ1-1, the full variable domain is DAGVTQSPTHLIKTRGQQVTLRCSPKSGHDTVSWYQQALGQGPQFIFQYYEEEERQRGNFPDRFSGHQFPNYSSELNVNALLLGDSALYLCANSLGQEAFFGQGTRLTVV.

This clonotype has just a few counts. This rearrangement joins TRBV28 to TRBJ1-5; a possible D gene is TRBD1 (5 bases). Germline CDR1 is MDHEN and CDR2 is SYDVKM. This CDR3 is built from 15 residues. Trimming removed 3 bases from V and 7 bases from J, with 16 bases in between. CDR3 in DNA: TGTGCCAGCAGTTTGTTTCGGGGGGATGGCCAGCCCCAGCATTTT. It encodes CASSLFRGDGQPQHF.

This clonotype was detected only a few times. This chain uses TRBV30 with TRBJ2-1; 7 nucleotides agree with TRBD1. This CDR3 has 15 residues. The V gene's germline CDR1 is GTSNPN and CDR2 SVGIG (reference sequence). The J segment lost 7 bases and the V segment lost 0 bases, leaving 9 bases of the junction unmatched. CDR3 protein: CAWSVHPGQLNEQFF. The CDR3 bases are TGTGCCTGGAGTGTACACCCGGGACAGCTAAATGAGCAGTTCTTC. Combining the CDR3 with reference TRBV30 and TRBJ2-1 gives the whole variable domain SQTIHQWPATLVQPVGSPLSLECTVEGTSNPNLYWYRQAAGRGLQLLFYSVGIGQISSEVPQNLSASRPQDRQFILSSKKLLLSDSGFYLCAWSVHPGQLNEQFFGPGTRLTVL.

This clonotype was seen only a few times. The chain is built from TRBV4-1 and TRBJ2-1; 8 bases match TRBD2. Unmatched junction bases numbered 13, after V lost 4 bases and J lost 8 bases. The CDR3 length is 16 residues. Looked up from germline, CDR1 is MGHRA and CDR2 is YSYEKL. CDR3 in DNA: TGCGCCAGCAGCCCTTCGGGGAGCGGGAGAGGATATGAGCAGTTCTTC. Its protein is CASSPSGSGRGYEQFF.

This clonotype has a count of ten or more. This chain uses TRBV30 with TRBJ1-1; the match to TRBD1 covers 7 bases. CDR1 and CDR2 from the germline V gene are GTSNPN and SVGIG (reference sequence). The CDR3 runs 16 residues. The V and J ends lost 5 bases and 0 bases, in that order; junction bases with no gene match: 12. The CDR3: CAWGRDRINMNTEAFF. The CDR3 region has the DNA TGTGCCTGGGGCCGGGACAGAATAAACATGAACACTGAAGCTTTCTTT.